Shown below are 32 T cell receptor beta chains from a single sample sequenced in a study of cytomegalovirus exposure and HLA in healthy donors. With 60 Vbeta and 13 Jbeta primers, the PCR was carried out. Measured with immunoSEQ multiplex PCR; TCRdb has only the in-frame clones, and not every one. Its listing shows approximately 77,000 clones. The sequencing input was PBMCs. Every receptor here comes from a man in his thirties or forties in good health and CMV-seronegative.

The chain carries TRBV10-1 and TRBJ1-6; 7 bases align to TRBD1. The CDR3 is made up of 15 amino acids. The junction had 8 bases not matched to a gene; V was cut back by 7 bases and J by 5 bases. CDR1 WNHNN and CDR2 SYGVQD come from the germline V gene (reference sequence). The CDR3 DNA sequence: TGCGCCAGCAACGAGACAGGGTGTGATAATTCACCCCTCCACTTT. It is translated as CASNETGCDNSPLHF.

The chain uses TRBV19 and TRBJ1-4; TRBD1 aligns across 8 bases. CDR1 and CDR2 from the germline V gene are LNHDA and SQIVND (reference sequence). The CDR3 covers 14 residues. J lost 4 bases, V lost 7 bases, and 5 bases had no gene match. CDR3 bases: TGTGCCAGTACCCGGGACAGGAGTAATGAAAAACTGTTTTTT. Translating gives CASTRDRSNEKLFF.

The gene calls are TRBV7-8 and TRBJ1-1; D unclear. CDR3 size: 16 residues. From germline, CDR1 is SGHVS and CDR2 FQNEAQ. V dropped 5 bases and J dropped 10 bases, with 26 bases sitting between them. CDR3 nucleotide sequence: TGTGCCAGCAGCCCCCCCCGAGTGGTCAGCTCTCGGGGAGCTTTCTTT. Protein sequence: CASSPPRVVSSRGAFF.

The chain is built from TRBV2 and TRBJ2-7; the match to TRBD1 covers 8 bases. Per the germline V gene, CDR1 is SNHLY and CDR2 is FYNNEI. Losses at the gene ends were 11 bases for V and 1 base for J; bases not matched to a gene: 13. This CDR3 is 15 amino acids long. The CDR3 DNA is TGTGCCTCCTTGGGGCAGGGGGCGTTGTCCTACGAGCAGTACTTC. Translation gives CASLGQGALSYEQYF.

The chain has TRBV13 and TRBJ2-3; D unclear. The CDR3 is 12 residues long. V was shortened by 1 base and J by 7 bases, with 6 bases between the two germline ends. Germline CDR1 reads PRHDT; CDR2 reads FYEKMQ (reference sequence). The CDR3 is CASSLATYTQYF. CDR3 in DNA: TGTGCCAGCAGCTTAGCCACTTATACGCAGTATTTT.

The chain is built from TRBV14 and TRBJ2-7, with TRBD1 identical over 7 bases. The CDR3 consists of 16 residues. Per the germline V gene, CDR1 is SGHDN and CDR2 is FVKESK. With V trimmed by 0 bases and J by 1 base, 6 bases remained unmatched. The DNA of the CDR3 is TGTGCCAGCAGCCAAGACGGGGCAGGGGGATCCTACGAGCAGTACTTC. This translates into CASSQDGAGGSYEQYF.

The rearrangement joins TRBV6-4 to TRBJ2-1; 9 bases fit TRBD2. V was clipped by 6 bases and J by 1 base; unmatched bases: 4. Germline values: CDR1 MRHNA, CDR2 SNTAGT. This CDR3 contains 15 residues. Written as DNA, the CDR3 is TGTGCCAGCAGACCCCTAGCGGGATCCTACAATGAGCAGTTCTTC. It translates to CASRPLAGSYNEQFF.

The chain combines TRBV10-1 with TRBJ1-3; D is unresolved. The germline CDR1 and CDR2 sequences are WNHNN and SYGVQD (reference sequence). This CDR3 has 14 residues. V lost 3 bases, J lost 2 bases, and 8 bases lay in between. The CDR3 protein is CASSETVAGNTIYF. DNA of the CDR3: TGCGCCAGCAGTGAAACTGTCGCTGGAAACACCATATATTTT.

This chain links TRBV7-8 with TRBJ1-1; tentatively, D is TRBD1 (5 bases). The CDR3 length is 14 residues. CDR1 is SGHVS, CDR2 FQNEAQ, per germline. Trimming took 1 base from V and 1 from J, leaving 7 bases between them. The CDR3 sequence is CASSLVQGNTEAFF. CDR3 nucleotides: TGTGCCAGCAGCTTAGTCCAGGGGAACACTGAAGCTTTCTTT.

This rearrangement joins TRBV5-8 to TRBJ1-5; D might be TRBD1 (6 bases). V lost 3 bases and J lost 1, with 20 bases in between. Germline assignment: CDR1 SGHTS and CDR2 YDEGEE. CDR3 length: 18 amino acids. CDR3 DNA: TGTGCCAGCAGCTCGGACAGTTATGCAGGTCAGAGCAATCAGCCCCAGCATTTT. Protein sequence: CASSSDSYAGQSNQPQHF.

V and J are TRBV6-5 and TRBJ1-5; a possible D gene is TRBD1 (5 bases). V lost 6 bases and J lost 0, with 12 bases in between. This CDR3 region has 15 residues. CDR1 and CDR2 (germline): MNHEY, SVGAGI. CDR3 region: CASRPTADSNQPQHF. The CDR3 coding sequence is TGTGCCAGCAGGCCGACAGCAGATAGCAATCAGCCCCAGCATTTT.

CDR3 nucleotide sequence: TGCAGCGTTGAATATCTCCAGGGGGCCTACAATGAGCAGTTCTTC. Its protein product is CSVEYLQGAYNEQFF. This chain connects TRBV29-1 to TRBJ2-1, with TRBD1 matching 7 bases. V shed 2 bases and J 2 bases; nucleotides not matched to a gene: 6. The CDR3 is made up of 15 amino acids. The germline V gene encodes CDR1 SQVTM and CDR2 ANQGSEA.

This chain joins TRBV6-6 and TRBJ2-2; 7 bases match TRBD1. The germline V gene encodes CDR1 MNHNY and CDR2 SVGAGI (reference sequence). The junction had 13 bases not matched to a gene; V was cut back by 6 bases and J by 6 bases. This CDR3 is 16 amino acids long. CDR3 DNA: TGTGCCAGCAGGGGTCTGGACAGGAATGGGGCCGGGGAGCTGTTTTTT. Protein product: CASRGLDRNGAGELFF.

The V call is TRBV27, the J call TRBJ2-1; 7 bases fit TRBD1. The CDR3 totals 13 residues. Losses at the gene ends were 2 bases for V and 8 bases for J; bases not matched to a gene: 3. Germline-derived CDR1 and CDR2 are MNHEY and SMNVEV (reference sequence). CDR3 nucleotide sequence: TGTGCCAGCAGTTTAACAGGGGTTGATGAGCAGTTCTTC. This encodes CASSLTGVDEQFF.

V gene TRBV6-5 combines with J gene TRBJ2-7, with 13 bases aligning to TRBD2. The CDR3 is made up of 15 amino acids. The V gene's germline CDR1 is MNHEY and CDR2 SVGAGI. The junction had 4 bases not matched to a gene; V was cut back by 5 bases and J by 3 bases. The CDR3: CASSRGLAGNYEQYF. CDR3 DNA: TGTGCCAGCAGTCGGGGACTAGCGGGAAACTACGAGCAGTACTTC.

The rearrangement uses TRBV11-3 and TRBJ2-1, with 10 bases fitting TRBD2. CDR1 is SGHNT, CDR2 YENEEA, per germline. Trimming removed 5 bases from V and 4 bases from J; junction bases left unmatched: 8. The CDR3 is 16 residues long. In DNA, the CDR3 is TGTGCCAGCAGCCTGCGGCGGACTAGCGGATACAATGAGCAGTTCTTC. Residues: CASSLRRTSGYNEQFF.

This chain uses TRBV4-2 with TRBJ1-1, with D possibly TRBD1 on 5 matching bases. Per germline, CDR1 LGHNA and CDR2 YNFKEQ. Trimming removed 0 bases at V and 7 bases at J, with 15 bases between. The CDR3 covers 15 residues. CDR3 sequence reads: CASSQDYRRQDEAFF. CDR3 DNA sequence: TGTGCCAGCAGCCAAGACTACAGGCGCCAGGATGAAGCTTTCTTT.

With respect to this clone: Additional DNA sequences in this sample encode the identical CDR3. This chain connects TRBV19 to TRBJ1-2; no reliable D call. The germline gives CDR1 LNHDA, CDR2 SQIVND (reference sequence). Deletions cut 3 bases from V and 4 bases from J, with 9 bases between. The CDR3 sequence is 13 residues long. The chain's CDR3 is CASSISDSYGYTF. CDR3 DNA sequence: TGTGCCAGTAGTATCTCCGATAGCTATGGCTACACCTTC.

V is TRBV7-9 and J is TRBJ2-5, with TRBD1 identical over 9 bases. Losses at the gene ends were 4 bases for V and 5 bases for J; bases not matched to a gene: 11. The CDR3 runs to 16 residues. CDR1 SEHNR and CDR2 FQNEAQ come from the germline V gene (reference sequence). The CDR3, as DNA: TGTGCCAGCAGCTCCAGGAAGGACAGGGGATTGGAGACCCAGTACTTC. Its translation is CASSSRKDRGLETQYF.

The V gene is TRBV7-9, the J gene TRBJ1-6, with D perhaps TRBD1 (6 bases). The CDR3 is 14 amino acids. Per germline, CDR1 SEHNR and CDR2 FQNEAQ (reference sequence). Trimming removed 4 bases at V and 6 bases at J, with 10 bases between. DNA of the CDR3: TGTGCCAGCAGCTCCGGGACACTTAATTCACCCCTCCACTTT. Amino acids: CASSSGTLNSPLHF.

In DNA, the CDR3 is TGCGCCAGCAGCGTTAGAACAGCAGGGTACCAAGAGACCCAGTACTTC. It specifies CASSVRTAGYQETQYF. This chain links TRBV4-3 with TRBJ2-5, with a weak D call TRBD1 (5 bases). From germline, CDR1 is LGHNA and CDR2 YSLEER. The germline V and J ends were trimmed by 5 bases and 0 bases, with 16 bases remaining between them. The CDR3 is made up of 16 amino acids.

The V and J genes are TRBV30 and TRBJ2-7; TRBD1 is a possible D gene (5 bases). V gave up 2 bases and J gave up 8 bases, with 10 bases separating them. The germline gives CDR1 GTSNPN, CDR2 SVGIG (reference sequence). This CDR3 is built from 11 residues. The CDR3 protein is CAWSIREKQYF. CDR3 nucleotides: TGTGCCTGGAGTATCAGGGAAAAGCAGTACTTC.

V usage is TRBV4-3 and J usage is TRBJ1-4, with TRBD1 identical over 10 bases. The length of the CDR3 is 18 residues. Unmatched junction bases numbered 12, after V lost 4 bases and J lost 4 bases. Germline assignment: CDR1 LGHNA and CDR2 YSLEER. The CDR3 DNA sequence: TGCGCCAGCAGCCGCCGATCGAGAGGGACAGGGGTTAATGAAAAACTGTTTTTT. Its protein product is CASSRRSRGTGVNEKLFF.

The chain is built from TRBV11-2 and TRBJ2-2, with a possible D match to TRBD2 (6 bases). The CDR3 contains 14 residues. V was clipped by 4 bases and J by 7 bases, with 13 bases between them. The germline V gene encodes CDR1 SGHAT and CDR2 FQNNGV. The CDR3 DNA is TGTGCCAGCAGCTGGGGGGTCAGTCTCGGGGAGCTGTTTTTT. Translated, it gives CASSWGVSLGELFF.

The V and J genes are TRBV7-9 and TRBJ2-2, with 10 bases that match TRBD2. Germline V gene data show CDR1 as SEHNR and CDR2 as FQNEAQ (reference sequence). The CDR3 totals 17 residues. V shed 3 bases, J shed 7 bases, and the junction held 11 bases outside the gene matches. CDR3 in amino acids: CASSLGPKLAGFGELFF. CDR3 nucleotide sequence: TGTGCCAGCAGCTTGGGCCCCAAACTAGCGGGATTCGGGGAGCTGTTTTTT.

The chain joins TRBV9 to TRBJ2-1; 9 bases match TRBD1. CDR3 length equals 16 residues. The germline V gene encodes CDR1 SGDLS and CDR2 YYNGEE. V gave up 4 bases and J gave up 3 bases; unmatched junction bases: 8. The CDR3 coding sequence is TGTGCCAGCAGCATCCGCCCGGGACAGGGCTACAATGAGCAGTTCTTC. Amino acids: CASSIRPGQGYNEQFF.

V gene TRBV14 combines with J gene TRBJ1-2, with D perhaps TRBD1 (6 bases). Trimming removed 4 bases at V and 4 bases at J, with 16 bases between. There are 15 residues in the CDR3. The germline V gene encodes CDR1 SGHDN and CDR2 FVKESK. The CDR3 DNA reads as TGTGCCAGCAGCCGACTACAGGGAGCGGTCTATGGCTACACCTTC. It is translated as CASSRLQGAVYGYTF.

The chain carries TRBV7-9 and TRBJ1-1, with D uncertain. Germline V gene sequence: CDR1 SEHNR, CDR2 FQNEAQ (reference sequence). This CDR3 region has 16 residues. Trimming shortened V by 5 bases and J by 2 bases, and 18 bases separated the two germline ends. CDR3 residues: CASSPGVGRSNTEAFF. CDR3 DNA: TGTGCCAGCAGCCCCGGGGTCGGTAGATCTAACACTGAAGCTTTCTTT.

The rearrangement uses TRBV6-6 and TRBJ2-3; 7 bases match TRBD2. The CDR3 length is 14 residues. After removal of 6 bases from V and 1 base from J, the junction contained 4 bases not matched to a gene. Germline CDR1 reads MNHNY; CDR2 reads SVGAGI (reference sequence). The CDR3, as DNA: TGTGCCAGCAGATGGGGAGGGGGCACAGATACGCAGTATTTT. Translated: CASRWGGGTDTQYF.

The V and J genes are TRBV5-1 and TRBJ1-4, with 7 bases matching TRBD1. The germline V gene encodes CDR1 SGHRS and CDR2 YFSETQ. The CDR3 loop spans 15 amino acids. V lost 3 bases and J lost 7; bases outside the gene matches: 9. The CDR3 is CASSSQGQGIEKLFF. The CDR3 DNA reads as TGCGCCAGCAGCTCACAGGGGCAGGGCATTGAAAAACTGTTTTTT.

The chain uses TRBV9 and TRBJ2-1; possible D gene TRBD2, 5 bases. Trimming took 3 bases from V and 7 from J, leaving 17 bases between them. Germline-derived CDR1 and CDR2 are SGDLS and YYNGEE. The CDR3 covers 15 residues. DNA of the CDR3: TGTGCCAGCAGCGCCAGGTCTCCAGGAGGAAATGAGCAGTTCTTC. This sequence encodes CASSARSPGGNEQFF.

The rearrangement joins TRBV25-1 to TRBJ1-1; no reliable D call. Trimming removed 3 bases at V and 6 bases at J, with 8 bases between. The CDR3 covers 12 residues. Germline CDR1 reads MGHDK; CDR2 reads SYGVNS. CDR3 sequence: CASSDFSSEAFF. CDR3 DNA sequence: TGTGCCAGCAGTGACTTTAGCTCTGAAGCTTTCTTT.